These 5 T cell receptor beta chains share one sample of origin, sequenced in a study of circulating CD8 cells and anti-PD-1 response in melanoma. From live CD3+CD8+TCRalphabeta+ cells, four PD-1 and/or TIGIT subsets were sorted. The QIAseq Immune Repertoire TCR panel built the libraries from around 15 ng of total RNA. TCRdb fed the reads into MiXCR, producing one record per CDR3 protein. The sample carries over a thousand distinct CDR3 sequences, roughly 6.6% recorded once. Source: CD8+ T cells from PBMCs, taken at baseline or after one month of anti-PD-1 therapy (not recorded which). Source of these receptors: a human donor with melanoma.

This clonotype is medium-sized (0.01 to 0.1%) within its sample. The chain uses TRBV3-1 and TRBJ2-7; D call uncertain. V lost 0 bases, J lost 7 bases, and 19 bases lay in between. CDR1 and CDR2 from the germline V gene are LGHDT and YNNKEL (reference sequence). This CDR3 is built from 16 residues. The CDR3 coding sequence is TGTGCCAGCAGCCAAGACTCACCGGACCCTTATGGAGAGCAGTACTTC. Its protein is CASSQDSPDPYGEQYF.

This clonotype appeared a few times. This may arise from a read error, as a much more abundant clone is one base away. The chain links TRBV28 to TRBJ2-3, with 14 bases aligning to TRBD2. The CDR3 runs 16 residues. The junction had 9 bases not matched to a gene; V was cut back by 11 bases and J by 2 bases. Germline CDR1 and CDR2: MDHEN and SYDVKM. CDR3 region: CAARGLAGGHTDTQYF. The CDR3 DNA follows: TGTGCCGCAAGAGGACTAGCGGGAGGCCACACAGATACGCAGTATTTT. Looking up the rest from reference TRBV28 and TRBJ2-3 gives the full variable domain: DVKVTQSSRYLVKRTGEKVFLECVQDMDHENMFWYRQDPGLGLRLIYFSYDVKMKEKGDIPEGYSVSREKKERFSLILESASTNQTSMYLCAARGLAGGHTDTQYFGPGTRLTVL.

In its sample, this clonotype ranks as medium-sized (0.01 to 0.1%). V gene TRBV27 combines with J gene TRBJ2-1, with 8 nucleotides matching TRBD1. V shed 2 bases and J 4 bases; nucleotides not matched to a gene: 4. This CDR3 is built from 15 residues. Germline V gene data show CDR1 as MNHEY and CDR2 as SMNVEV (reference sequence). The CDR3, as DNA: TGTGCCAGCAGTTTAAGGGACAGGCCTTACAATGAGCAGTTCTTC. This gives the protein CASSLRDRPYNEQFF.

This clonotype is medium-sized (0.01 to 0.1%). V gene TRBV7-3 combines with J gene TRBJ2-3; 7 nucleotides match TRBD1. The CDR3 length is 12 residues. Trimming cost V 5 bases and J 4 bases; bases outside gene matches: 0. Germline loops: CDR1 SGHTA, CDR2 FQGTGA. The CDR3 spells CASSQGADTQYF. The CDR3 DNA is TGTGCCAGCAGCCAGGGGGCAGATACGCAGTATTTT.

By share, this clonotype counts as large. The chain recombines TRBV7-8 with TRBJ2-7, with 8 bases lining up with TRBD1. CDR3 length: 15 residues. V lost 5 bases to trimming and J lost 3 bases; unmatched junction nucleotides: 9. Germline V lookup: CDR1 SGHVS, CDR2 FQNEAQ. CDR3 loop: CASSPGQGAFYEQYF. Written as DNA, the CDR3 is TGTGCCAGCAGCCCCGGACAGGGAGCCTTCTACGAGCAGTACTTC. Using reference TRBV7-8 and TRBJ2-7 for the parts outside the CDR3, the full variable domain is GAGVSQSPRYKVAKRGQDVALRCDPISGHVSLFWYQQALGQGPEFLTYFQNEAQLDKSGLPSDRFFAERPEGSVSTLKIQRTQQEDSAVYLCASSPGQGAFYEQYFGPGTRLTVT.